These 17 T cell receptor beta chains originate from one sample sequenced in a study of breast tumors, draining lymph nodes, adjacent tissues. Axillary draining lymph nodes of breast cancer patients supplied the node samples. Each CDR3 protein is one row after TCRdb ran MiXCR on the multiplex PCR reads. The profile shows 200,000 to 300,000 distinct CDR3 sequences, around 30% of them singletons. The sequencing sample was made of axillary lymph node tissue. The origin of the receptors is a female donor with breast cancer. Some clones in this sample may be carry-over from other donors' samples.

Many counts were recorded for this clonotype. The V call is TRBV20-1, the J call TRBJ2-7, with 7 nucleotides matching TRBD1. The V gene end was trimmed by 6 bases and the J gene end by 4 bases; junction bases not matched to a gene: 9. The length of the CDR3 is 13 residues. From germline, CDR1 is DFQATT and CDR2 SNEGSKA (reference sequence). As DNA, the CDR3 is TGCAGTGCCCAGGGACAGAATAGTTACGAGCAGTACTTC. The encoded protein is CSAQGQNSYEQYF.

This clonotype was observed at least ten times. V is TRBV5-1 and J is TRBJ2-3; 9 nucleotides agree with TRBD2. CDR1 SGHRS and CDR2 YFSETQ come from the germline V gene. With V trimmed by 6 bases and J by 5 bases, 7 bases remained unmatched. The CDR3 extends over 14 amino acids. The chain's CDR3 is CASNQWTSVDTQYF. The CDR3 nucleotides are TGCGCCAGCAACCAATGGACTAGCGTAGATACGCAGTATTTT.

About this clonotype itself: Since no conserved phenylalanine or tryptophan closes the CDR3, a read error is the likely cause. The chain uses TRBV3-1 and TRBJ2-7, with 7 positions matching TRBD2. Germline V gene lookup returns CDR1 LGHDT and CDR2 YNNKEL (reference sequence). The ends lost 5 bases at V and 0 bases at J; junction bases unmatched: 4. This CDR3 contains 14 residues. This CDR3 is CASSREGTSYEQYY. The CDR3 DNA sequence: TGTGCCAGCAGCAGGGAGGGGACCTCCTACGAGCAGTACTAC.

This clonotype was counted at least ten times. The chain carries TRBV5-1 and TRBJ2-3; 9 bases line up with TRBD1. Germline V gene data show CDR1 as SGHRS and CDR2 as YFSETQ. V lost 6 bases and J lost 8; bases outside the gene matches: 7. This CDR3 contains 13 residues. CDR3 nucleotide sequence: TGCGCCAGCAAGGGACAGGGAGGAGGTACGCAGTATTTT. Translation gives CASKGQGGGTQYF.

The chain is built from TRBV2 and TRBJ1-4; no clear D. CDR3 size: 11 residues. V gave up 8 bases and J gave up 4 bases, with 5 bases separating them. CDR1 is SNHLY and CDR2 is FYNNEI in the germline V gene. CDR3: CASHLNEKLFF. The CDR3 DNA is TGTGCCAGCCACCTTAATGAAAAACTGTTTTTT.

The chain couples TRBV10-1 to TRBJ2-1, with a tentative D call TRBD2 (5 bases). V was pared by 4 bases and J by 9 bases, with 10 bases between. The CDR3 length is 12 residues. CDR1 is WNHNN and CDR2 is SYGVQD in the germline V gene (reference sequence). CDR3 loop: CASSGTGSEQFF. As DNA, the CDR3 is TGCGCCAGCAGTGGGACTGGCAGTGAGCAGTTCTTC.

This clonotype turned up a few times. This chain connects TRBV6-2 or TRBV6-3 to TRBJ2-2, with 11 bases lining up with TRBD2. Germline trimming cut 2 bases from V and 3 bases from J; bases unmatched to any gene: 5. Germline values: CDR1 MNHEY, CDR2 SVGEGT. The CDR3 contains 17 residues. CDR3 sequence reads: CASSYLAGGADTGELFF. DNA of the CDR3: TGTGCCAGCAGTTACCTAGCGGGAGGCGCCGACACCGGGGAGCTGTTTTTT.

Notes on this clonotype: This may be a read error, as it is one base from a much larger clone. This chain joins TRBV5-5 and TRBJ2-1; 13 nucleotides match TRBD2. This CDR3 comprises 14 residues. The trim removed 6 bases at V and 9 bases at J, leaving 6 bases unmatched. CDR1 and CDR2 from the germline V gene are SGHKS and YYEKEE (reference sequence). DNA for the CDR3: TGTGCCAGCAACTTCGGGACTAGCGGGACTGAGCAGTTCTTC. This translates into CASNFGTSGTEQFF.

A note on this clonotype: A much larger clone differs by one base, so this may be a read error. The chain couples TRBV5-1 to TRBJ2-1; perhaps TRBD2 as D (5 bases). The CDR3 has 14 residues. Trimming removed 3 bases from V and 5 bases from J, with 12 bases in between. The germline gives CDR1 SGHRS, CDR2 YFSETQ. CDR3 protein: CASSSEAGDNEQFF. CDR3 nucleotide sequence: TGCGCCAGCAGCTCGGAGGCTGGGGACAATGAGCAGTTCTTC.

In its sample, this clonotype was seen many times. This chain joins TRBV14 and TRBJ1-6, with a tentative D call TRBD1 (6 bases). This CDR3 is built from 14 residues. Looked up from germline, CDR1 is SGHDN and CDR2 is FVKESK. V lost 1 base and J 11 bases, leaving 12 bases between the germline ends. As DNA, the CDR3 is TGTGCCAGCAGCCAAGTCGACAGGAGGACACCCCTCCACTTT. Translation gives CASSQVDRRTPLHF.

A few counts support this clonotype. This chain connects TRBV18 to TRBJ2-7; 12 bases line up with TRBD1. The germline CDR1 and CDR2 sequences are KGHSH and LQKENI. CDR3 size: 14 residues. With V trimmed by 1 base and J by 7 bases, 2 bases remained unmatched. CDR3 residues: CASSPRDRGLEQYF. CDR3 nucleotide sequence: TGTGCCAGCTCACCACGGGACAGGGGGCTTGAGCAGTACTTC.

This clonotype occurred many times. The V gene is TRBV20-1, the J gene TRBJ2-7; possible D gene TRBD2, 6 bases. Germline V gene lookup returns CDR1 DFQATT and CDR2 SNEGSKA (reference sequence). The V and J ends lost 6 bases and 13 bases respectively, with 16 bases between them. The CDR3 covers 10 residues. The CDR3 reads CSAAGGPHYF. CDR3 bases: TGCAGTGCCGCCGGGGGACCCCATTACTTC.

This clonotype came up many times. The rearrangement links TRBV6-6 to TRBJ1-5, with D tentatively TRBD1 (5 bases). Trimming pared 2 bases from V and 7 bases from J, leaving 12 bases between. The germline CDR1 and CDR2 sequences are MNHNY and SVGAGI (reference sequence). The CDR3 loop spans 14 amino acids. This CDR3 reads CASSYGGQGQPQHF. The CDR3 region has the DNA TGTGCCAGCAGTTACGGGGGTCAGGGACAGCCCCAGCATTTT.

The V gene is TRBV5-4, the J gene TRBJ2-7; 7 nucleotides align to TRBD2. Germline trimming cut 1 base from V and 7 bases from J; bases unmatched to any gene: 8. CDR3 length: 14 residues. Germline CDR1 and CDR2: SGHNT and YYREEE (reference sequence). CDR3: CASSLSGTAVEQYF. CDR3 sequence (DNA): TGTGCCAGCAGCTTGAGCGGGACGGCCGTAGAGCAGTACTTC. The complete variable domain, with remaining parts taken from reference TRBV5-4 and TRBJ2-7, reads ETGVTQSPTHLIKTRGQQVTLRCSSQSGHNTVSWYQQALGQGPQFIFQYYREEENGRGNFPPRFSGLQFPNYSSELNVNALELDDSALYLCASSLSGTAVEQYFGPGTRLTVT.

V gene TRBV3-1 combines with J gene TRBJ2-7; D uncertain. The CDR3 covers 14 residues. Germline CDR1 LGHDT, CDR2 YNNKEL (reference sequence). The V and J ends lost 7 bases and 0 bases respectively, with 13 bases between them. CDR3 nucleotide sequence: TGTGCCAGCACCCGAGCGCTAAGCTCCTACGAGCAGTACTTC. Translation gives CASTRALSSYEQYF.

This clonotype was found many times. The chain joins TRBV29-1 to TRBJ2-6; D is uncertain. Germline V gives CDR1 SQVTM, CDR2 ANQGSEA. V was pared by 3 bases and J by 0 bases, with 3 bases between. The CDR3 consists of 13 residues. This CDR3 is CSVDTSGANVLTF. DNA of the CDR3: TGCAGCGTTGATACCTCTGGGGCCAACGTCCTGACTTTC. Combining the CDR3 with reference TRBV29-1 and TRBJ2-6 gives the whole variable domain SAVISQKPSRDICQRGTSLTIQCQVDSQVTMMFWYRQQPGQSLTLIATANQGSEATYESGFVIDKFPISRPNLTFSTLTVSNMSPEDSSIYLCSVDTSGANVLTFGAGSRLTVL.

This chain uses TRBV27 with TRBJ1-4, with unresolved D. CDR3 length: 12 residues. Trimming stripped 7 bases from V and 5 bases from J, with 8 bases between. CDR1 and CDR2 from the germline V gene are MNHEY and SMNVEV (reference sequence). The DNA of the CDR3 is TGTGCCAGCATGACGGGGAATGAAAAACTGTTTTTT. This translates into CASMTGNEKLFF.